What follows are 7 T cell receptor gamma chains derived from one specimen sequenced in a study of Vδ1+ human thymocytes. The study, taken as a whole, reports: Thymic TRG and TRD repertoires appeared highly polyclonal, with Gaussian CDR3 length distributions.

Sequences come from RNA converted to cDNA by reverse transcription. Multiplex PCR used pooled V-gene forward primers and a constant-region reverse primer to amplify CDR3s. TCRdb applied CATT to the multiplex PCR reads for clone calling. The data show 8,000 to 9,000 gamma-chain clones, approximately 55% seen once. These receptors' antigens are unknown. The sample comprised Vdelta1+ gamma-delta thymocytes from the thymus. This sample's subset: FACS-sorted CD3+ TCRalphabeta- TCRVdelta1+ TCRVdelta2- thymocytes. The receptor set was obtained from a girl under three years old who had congenital heart surgery.

The genes are TRGV4 and TRGJ1 or TRGJ2. The J gene, absent from TCRdb, was called here by matching the DNA to germline. This CDR3 is built from 12 residues. The germline V gene encodes CDR1 EGSTGY and CDR2 YDSYTSSV. Trimming removed 2 bases from V and 7 bases from J; junction bases left unmatched: 5. The CDR3 nucleotides are TGTGCCACCTGGGATGTTTGGTATAAGAAACTCTTT. As protein: CATWDVWYKKLF.

The genes are TRGV3 and TRGJP1. The J gene is absent in TCRdb and was assigned here via DNA matching to germline. The V gene end was trimmed by 0 bases and the J gene end by 6 bases; junction bases not matched to a gene: 4. Per germline, CDR1 VTNTFY and CDR2 YDVSTARD (reference sequence). The CDR3 sequence is 14 residues long. For the CDR3, the DNA is TGTGCCACCTGGGACAGGCCGGCTGGTTGGTTCAAGATATTT. Its translation is CATWDRPAGWFKIF.

The genes are TRGV9 and TRGJ1 or TRGJ2. Since TCRdb gives no J gene, matching the DNA to germline was used here to assign it. V was pared by 4 bases and J by 10 bases, with 13 bases of the junction left unmatched. The CDR3 contains 13 residues. Germline V gives CDR1 GITISATS, CDR2 ISYDGTV (reference sequence). CDR3 amino acids: CALWDSVGGKKLF. CDR3 in DNA: TGTGCCTTGTGGGATTCAGTGGGAGGAAAGAAACTCTTT.

The rearrangement links TRGV2 to TRGJ1 or TRGJ2. TCRdb carries no J gene annotation; the J gene was assigned here by matching the DNA with germline. This CDR3 contains 13 residues. CDR1 and CDR2 from the germline V gene are EGSNGY and YDSYNSKV. V shed 0 bases, J shed 7 bases, and the junction held 6 bases outside the gene matches. CDR3 loop: CATWDGGRYKKLF. The CDR3, as DNA: TGTGCCACCTGGGACGGGGGGAGGTATAAGAAACTCTTT.

The chain combines TRGV2 with TRGJP2. The J gene was missing in TCRdb and was found by matching the end of the DNA to germline. Germline V gene lookup returns CDR1 EGSNGY and CDR2 YDSYNSKV. With 12 bases clipped from V and 1 base from J, the junction kept 5 bases outside the gene matches. CDR3 length equals 12 residues. DNA for the CDR3: TGTGCCCCCCCTAGTAGTGATTGGATCAAGACGTTT. Encoded protein: CAPPSSDWIKTF.

In this sample, this clone is medium-sized (0.01 to 0.1%). This specimen includes other DNA sequences encoding the same CDR3. The gene calls are TRGV9 and TRGJ1 or TRGJ2. The V and J ends lost 2 bases and 0 bases, in that order; junction bases with no gene match: 1. The CDR3 is 13 amino acids. Germline V gives CDR1 GITISATS, CDR2 ISYDGTV (reference sequence). The CDR3 nucleotides read TGTGCCTTGTGGGAGGCGAATTATTATAAGAAACTCTTT. This gives the protein CALWEANYYKKLF.

The chain is built from TRGV4 and TRGJ1 or TRGJ2. The J gene was missing in TCRdb and was found by matching the end of the DNA to germline. Germline CDR1 and CDR2: EGSTGY and YDSYTSSV. V gave up 5 bases and J gave up 0 bases; unmatched junction bases: 7. The CDR3 runs to 14 residues. This CDR3 is CATWALGNYYKKLF. In DNA form, the CDR3 reads TGTGCCACCTGGGCCCTGGGGAATTATTATAAGAAACTCTTT.